The text below deals with one TCR beta chain. Its antigen remains unidentified. Other DNA sequences of this sample code for an identical CDR3. This entry is derived from a study of shared clonotypes between healthy human individuals. The V gene end was trimmed by 5 bases and the J gene end by 4 bases; junction bases not matched to a gene: 3. Germline lookup yields CDR1 SGHTA and CDR2 FQGNSA. The CDR3 is 13 residues long. Study-level results: Though the depth was large, rarefaction showed that sorted-subset sequencing was incomplete. Genetic and exposure-history diversity was limited by the small donor number. Blood was the only sampled material, and tissue repertoires likely differ.

Every immunoSEQ plate was one replicate of a subset's evenly spread DNA. Here immunoSEQ multiplex PCR was the method, and the copy in TCRdb shows in-frame clones only, minus some. The table lists 2 million to 2.5 million clones, roughly 90% of them singletons. This chain connects TRBV7-2 to TRBJ1-2; 8 positions match TRBD1. The sequenced sample was naive CD4+ T cells from PBMCs. Subset noted: CD45RA+ positively selected. This receptor was taken from a man aged 18-30 years in good health. Some clones in this sample may be carry-over from other donors' samples. The CDR3 nucleotides are TGTGCCAGCAGCCTGGACAGGGTCTATGGCTACACCTTC. This translates into CASSLDRVYGYTF.